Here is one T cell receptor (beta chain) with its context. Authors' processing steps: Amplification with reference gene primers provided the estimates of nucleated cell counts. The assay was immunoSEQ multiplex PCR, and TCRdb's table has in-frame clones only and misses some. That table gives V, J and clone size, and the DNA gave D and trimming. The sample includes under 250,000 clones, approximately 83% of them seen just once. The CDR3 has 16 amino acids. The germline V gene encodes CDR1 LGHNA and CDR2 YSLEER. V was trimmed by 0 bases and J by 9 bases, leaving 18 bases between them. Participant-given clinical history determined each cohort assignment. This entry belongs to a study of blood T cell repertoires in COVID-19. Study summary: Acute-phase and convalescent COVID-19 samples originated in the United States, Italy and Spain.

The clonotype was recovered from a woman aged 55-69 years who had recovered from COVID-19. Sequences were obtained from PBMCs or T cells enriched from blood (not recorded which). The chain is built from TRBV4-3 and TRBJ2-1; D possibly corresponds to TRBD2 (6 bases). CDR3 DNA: TGCGCCAGCAGCCAAGATCCCCGGGGGATGCAGGGTGAGCAGTTCTTC. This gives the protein CASSQDPRGMQGEQFF.